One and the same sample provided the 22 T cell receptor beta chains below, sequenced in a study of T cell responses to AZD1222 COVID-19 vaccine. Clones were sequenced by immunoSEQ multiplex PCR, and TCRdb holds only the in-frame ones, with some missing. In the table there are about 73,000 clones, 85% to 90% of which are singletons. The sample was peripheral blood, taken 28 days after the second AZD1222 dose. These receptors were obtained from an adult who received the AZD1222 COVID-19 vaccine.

Here the CDR3 DNA reads TGTGCCAGTAGTATAGCGGCCGGGGCGGGCACCGGGGAGCTGTTTTTT. Translated: CASSIAAGAGTGELFF. This rearrangement joins TRBV19 to TRBJ2-2, with D perhaps being TRBD1 or TRBD2 (5 bases each). Germline CDR1 reads LNHDA; CDR2 reads SQIVND (reference sequence). CDR3 size: 16 residues. V gave up 1 base and J gave up 4 bases, with 13 bases separating them.

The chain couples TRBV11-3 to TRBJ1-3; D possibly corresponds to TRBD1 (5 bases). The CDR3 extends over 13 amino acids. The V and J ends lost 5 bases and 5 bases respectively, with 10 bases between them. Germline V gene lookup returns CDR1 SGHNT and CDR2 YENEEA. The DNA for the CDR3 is TGTGCCAGCAGCCGGGACGTTAGAAACACCATATATTTT. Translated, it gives CASSRDVRNTIYF. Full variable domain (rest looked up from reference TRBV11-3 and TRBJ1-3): EAGVVQSPRYKIIEKKQPVAFWCNPISGHNTLYWYLQNLGQGPELLIRYENEEAVDDSQLPKDRFSAERLKGVDSTLKIQPAELGDSAVYLCASSRDVRNTIYFGEGSWLTVV.

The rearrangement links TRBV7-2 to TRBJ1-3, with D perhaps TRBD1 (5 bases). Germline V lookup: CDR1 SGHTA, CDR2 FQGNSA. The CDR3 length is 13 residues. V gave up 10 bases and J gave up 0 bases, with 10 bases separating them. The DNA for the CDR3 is TGTGCCACCGCACAGGTCTCTGGAAACACCATATATTTT. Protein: CATAQVSGNTIYF.

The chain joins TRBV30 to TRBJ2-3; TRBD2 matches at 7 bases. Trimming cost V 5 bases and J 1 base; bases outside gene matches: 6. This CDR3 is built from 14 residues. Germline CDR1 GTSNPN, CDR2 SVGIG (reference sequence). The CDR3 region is CAWRLSGGTDTQYF. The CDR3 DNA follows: TGTGCCTGGCGGTTAAGCGGGGGCACAGATACGCAGTATTTT.

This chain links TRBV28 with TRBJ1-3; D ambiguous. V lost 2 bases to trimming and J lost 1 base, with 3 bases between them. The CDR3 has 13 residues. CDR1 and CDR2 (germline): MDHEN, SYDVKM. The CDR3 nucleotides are TGTGCCAGCAGTTTAGGGTCTGGAAACACCATATATTTT. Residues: CASSLGSGNTIYF.

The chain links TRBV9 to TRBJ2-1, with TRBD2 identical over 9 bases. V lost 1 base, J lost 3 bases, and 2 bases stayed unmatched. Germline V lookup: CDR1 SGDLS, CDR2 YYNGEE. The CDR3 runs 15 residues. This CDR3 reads CASSVSGRFYNEQFF. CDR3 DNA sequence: TGTGCCAGCAGCGTAAGCGGGAGGTTCTACAATGAGCAGTTCTTC.

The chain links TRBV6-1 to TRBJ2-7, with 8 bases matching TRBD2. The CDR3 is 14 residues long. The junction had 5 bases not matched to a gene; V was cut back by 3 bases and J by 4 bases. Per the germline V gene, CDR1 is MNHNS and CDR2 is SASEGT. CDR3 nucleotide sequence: TGTGCCAGCAGTGAGACTAGCGACCTTTACGAGCAGTACGTC. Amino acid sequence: CASSETSDLYEQYV.

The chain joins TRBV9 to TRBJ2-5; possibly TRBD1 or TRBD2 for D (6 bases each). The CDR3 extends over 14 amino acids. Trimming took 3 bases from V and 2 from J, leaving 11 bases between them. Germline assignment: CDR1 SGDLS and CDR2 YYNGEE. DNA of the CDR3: TGTGCCAGCAGCGAGAGGGGGGTACAAGAGACCCAGTACTTC. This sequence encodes CASSERGVQETQYF. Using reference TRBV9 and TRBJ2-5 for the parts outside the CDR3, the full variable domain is DSGVTQTPKHLITATGQRVTLRCSPRSGDLSVYWYQQSLDQGLQFLIQYYNGEERAKGNILERFSAQQFPDLHSELNLSSLELGDSALYFCASSERGVQETQYFGPGTRLLVL.

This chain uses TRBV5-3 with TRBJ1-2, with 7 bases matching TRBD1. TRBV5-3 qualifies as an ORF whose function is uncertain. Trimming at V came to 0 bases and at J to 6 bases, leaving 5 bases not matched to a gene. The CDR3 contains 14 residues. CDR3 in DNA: TGTGCCAGAAGCTTGGTGACAGGGTCGCATGGCTACACCTTC. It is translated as CARSLVTGSHGYTF.

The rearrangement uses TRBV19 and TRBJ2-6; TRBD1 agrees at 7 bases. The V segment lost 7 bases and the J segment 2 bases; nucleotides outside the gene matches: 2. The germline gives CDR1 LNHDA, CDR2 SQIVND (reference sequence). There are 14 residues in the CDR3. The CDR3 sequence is CASIDRAGANVLTF. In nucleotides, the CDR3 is TGTGCCAGTATAGACAGGGCTGGGGCCAACGTCCTGACTTTC.

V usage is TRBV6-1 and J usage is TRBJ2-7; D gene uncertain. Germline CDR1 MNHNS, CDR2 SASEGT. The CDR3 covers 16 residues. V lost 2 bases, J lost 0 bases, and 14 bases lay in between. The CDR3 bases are TGTGCCAGCAGTGAATTGTCAGGCCTAAGCTCCTACGAGCAGTACGTC. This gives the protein CASSELSGLSSYEQYV.

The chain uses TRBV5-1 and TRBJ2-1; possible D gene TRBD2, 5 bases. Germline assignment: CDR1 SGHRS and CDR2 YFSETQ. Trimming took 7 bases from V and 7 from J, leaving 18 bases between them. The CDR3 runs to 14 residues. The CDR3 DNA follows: TGCGCCAGCGTCCGGGATCCCCCTATGAATGAGCAGTTCTTC. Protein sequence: CASVRDPPMNEQFF.

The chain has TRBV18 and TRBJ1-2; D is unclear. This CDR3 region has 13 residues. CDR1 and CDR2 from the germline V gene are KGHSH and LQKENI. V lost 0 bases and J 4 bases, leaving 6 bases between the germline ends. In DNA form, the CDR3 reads TGTGCCAGCTCACCACCGGTAGGCTATGGCTACACCTTC. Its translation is CASSPPVGYGYTF. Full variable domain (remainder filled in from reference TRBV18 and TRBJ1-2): NAGVMQNPRHLVRRRGQEARLRCSPMKGHSHVYWYRQLPEEGLKFMVYLQKENIIDESGMPKERFSAEFPKEGPSILRIQQVVRGDSAAYFCASSPPVGYGYTFGSGTRLTVV.

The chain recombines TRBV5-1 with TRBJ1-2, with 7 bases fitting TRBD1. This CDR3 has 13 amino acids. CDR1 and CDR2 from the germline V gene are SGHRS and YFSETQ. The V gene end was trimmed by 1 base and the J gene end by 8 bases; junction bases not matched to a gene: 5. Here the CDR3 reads CASSLTGADGYTF. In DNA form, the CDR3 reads TGCGCCAGCAGCTTGACAGGGGCTGACGGCTACACCTTC.

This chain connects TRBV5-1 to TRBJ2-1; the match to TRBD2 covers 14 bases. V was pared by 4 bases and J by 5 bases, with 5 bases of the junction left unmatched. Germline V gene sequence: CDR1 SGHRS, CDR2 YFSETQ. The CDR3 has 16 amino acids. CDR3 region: CASSRPTSGGDNEQFF. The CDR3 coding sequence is TGCGCCAGCAGCCGACCGACTAGCGGGGGGGACAATGAGCAGTTCTTC.

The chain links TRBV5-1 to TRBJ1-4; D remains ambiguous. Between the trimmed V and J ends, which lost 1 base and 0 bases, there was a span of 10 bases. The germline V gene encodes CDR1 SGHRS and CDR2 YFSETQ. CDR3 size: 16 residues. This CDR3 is CASSLRAAATNEKLFF. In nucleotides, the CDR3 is TGCGCCAGCAGCTTGAGGGCAGCAGCAACTAATGAAAAACTGTTTTTT.

The chain's CDR3 is CASSIWTGYEQYV. CDR3 bases: TGTGCCAGCAGCATCTGGACAGGTTACGAGCAGTACGTC. This chain connects TRBV11-3 to TRBJ2-7, with 7 bases lining up with TRBD1. Germline CDR1 reads SGHNT; CDR2 reads YENEEA. This CDR3 spans 13 amino acids. After removal of 5 bases from V and 4 bases from J, the junction contained 5 bases not matched to a gene.

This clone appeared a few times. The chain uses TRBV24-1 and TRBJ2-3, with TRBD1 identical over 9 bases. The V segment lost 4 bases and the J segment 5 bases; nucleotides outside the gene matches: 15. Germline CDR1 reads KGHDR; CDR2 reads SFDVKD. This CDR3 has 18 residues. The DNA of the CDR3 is TGTGCCACCAGTGACCCCGGGACAGGGAGTAAAGGCAGAGATACGCAGTATTTT. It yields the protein CATSDPGTGSKGRDTQYF.

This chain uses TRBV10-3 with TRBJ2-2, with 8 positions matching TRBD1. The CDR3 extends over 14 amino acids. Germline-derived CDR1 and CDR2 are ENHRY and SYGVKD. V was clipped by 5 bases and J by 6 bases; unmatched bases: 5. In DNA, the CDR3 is TGTGCCATCAGTACACAGGGGGAGGCCGGGGAGCTGTTTTTT. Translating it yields CAISTQGEAGELFF.

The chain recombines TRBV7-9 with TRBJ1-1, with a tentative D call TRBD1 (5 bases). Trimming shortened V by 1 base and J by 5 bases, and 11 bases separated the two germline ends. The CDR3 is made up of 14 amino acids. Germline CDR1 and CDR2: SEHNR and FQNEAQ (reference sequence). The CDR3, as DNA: TGTGCCAGCAGCTTAGTGCAGGGTAGGACTGAAGCTTTCTTT. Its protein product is CASSLVQGRTEAFF.

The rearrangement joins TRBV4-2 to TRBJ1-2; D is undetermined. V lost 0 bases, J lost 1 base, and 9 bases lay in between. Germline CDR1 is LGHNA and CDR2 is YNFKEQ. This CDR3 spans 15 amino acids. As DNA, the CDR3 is TGTGCCAGCAGCCAAGATAGTGGGGATAACTATGGCTACACCTTC. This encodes CASSQDSGDNYGYTF.

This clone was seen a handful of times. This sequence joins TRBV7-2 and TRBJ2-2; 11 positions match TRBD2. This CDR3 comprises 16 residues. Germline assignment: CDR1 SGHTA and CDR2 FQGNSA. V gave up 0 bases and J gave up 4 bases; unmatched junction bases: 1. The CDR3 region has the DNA TGTGCCAGCAGCTTAGCTAGCGGGAGGGGCACCGGGGAGCTGTTTTTT. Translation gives CASSLASGRGTGELFF.